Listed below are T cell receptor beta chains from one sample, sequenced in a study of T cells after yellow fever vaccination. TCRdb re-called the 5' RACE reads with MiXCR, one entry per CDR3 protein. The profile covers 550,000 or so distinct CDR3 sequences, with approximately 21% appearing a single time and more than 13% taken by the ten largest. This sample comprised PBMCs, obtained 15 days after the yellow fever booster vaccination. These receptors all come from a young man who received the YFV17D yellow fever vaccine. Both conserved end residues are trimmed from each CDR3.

ASSQRGEQF TRBJ2-1 TRBV7-2
ASSLARLGYT TRBJ1-2 TRBV7-2
ASTILGTTVNEQF TRBJ2-1 TRBV5-1
SARVVMNTEAF TRBJ1-1 TRBV20-1
ASSYRLAGGLGNIQY TRBJ2-4 TRBV28
ASSKPELLFLLYEQY TRBJ2-7 TRBV21-1
ASSLAPAGPYNEQF TRBJ2-1 TRBV7-8
ASSSGGRSEQF TRBJ2-1 TRBV7-3
ASSYFGQGYGYT TRBJ1-2 TRBV6-5
ASSPLAGKGLETQY TRBJ2-5 TRBV5-1
ASSDTQRSGELF TRBJ2-2 TRBV6-2/TRBV6-3
SARSSGAETQY TRBJ2-5 TRBV20-1
SARAVDTQY TRBJ2-3 TRBV20-1
ASSSGQPAYEQY TRBJ2-7 TRBV7-9
ASSDAGDRESTDTQY TRBJ2-3 TRBV25-1
SLRGSEQTQY TRBJ2-5 TRBV29-1
SATGTSGRYAGELF TRBJ2-2 TRBV20-1
ASSTGLAVNTDTQY TRBJ2-3 TRBV5-1
ASSDTSGRAGTQY TRBJ2-3 TRBV12-3/TRBV12-4
ASSLSSGRSPGETQY TRBJ2-5 TRBV5-1
ASSSTVRTGAFNEQF TRBJ2-1 TRBV5-1
ASSPDGAGGGEQF TRBJ2-1 TRBV4-3
SATGSVAYQETQY TRBJ2-5 TRBV20-1
ASSPAMGRGQPQH TRBJ1-5 TRBV7-8
ASSYTRARDTQY TRBJ2-3 TRBV6-5
ASSLGVIANSPLH TRBJ1-6 TRBV5-6
AINNAQGQETQY TRBJ2-5 TRBV10-3
ASSLTAGPSYEQY TRBJ2-7 TRBV5-1
SVEMMMNTEAF TRBJ1-1 TRBV29-1
ASSSTPGGRDTRGNEQF TRBJ2-1 TRBV12-3/TRBV12-4
AWSGASLYEQY TRBJ2-7 TRBV30
ASSAGGGYNEQF TRBJ2-1 TRBV7-2
ASLGLYNEQF TRBJ2-1 TRBV11-2
ASSLDFVRGGTEAF TRBJ1-1 TRBV5-1
ASSTTGGYGYT TRBJ1-2 TRBV28
SADAMDNSYEQY TRBJ2-7 TRBV20-1
ASSLARVYEQY TRBJ2-7 TRBV7-8
SATVFTNTQY TRBJ2-3 TRBV20-1
SVKGNQNGELF TRBJ2-2 TRBV29-1
SVLAGANVLT TRBJ2-6 TRBV29-1
SASGPTANYGYT TRBJ1-2 TRBV20-1
ASSWLQNQKTQY TRBJ2-5 TRBV7-6
ASSSAGGEQY TRBJ2-7 TRBV18
ASSQDPSSYNEQF TRBJ2-1 TRBV4-3
ASSLKASGTQY TRBJ2-5 TRBV28
ASRDNYEQY TRBJ2-7 TRBV12-3/TRBV12-4
ASSLRQLSYNEQF TRBJ2-1 TRBV7-2
ASSSGRGSGANVLT TRBJ2-6 TRBV28
SARDLRASTDTQY TRBJ2-3 TRBV20-1
ASSRPGRINEKLF TRBJ1-4 TRBV25-1